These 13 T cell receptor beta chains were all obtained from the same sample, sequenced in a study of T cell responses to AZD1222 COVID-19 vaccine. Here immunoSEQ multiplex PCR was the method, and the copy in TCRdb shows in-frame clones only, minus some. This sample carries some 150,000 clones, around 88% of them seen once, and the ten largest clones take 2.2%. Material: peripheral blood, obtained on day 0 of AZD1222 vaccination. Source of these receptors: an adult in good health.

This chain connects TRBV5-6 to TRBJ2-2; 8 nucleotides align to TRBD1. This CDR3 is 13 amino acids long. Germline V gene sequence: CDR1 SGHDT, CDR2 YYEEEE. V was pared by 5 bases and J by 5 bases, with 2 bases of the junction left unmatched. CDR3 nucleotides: TGTGCCAGCAGACGACAGGGGACCGGGGAGCTGTTTTTT. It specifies CASRRQGTGELFF.

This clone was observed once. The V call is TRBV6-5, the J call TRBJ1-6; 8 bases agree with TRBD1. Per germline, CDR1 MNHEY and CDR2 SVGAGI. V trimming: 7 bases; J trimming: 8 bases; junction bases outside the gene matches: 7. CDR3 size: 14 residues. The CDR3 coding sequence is TGTGCCAGCAAGTCAGGGGGCTCTCATTCACCCCTCCACTTT. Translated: CASKSGGSHSPLHF.

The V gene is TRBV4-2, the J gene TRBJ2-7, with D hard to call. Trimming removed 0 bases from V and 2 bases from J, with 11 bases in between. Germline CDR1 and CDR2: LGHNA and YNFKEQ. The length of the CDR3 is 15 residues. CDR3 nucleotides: TGTGCCAGCAGCCAAGAAGCTCTAGATCCCTACGAGCAGTACTTC. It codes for CASSQEALDPYEQYF.

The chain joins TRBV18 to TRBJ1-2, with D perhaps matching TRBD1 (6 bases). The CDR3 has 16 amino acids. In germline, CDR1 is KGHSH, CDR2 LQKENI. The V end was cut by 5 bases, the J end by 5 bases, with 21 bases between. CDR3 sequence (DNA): TGTGCCAGCTCAGAAGTCAGGGGAGTCACTAGGTATGGCTACACCTTC. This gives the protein CASSEVRGVTRYGYTF. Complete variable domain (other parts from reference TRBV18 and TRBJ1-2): NAGVMQNPRHLVRRRGQEARLRCSPMKGHSHVYWYRQLPEEGLKFMVYLQKENIIDESGMPKERFSAEFPKEGPSILRIQQVVRGDSAAYFCASSEVRGVTRYGYTFGSGTRLTVV.

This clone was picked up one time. DNA for the CDR3: TGTGCCAGCAGTACTTTTTGGACAGGCCTAGATTCACCCCTCCACTTT. Translated, it gives CASSTFWTGLDSPLHF. J is TRBJ1-6 and V is TRBV27; TRBD1 matches 7 bases. The length of the CDR3 is 16 residues. Germline-derived CDR1 and CDR2 are MNHEY and SMNVEV (reference sequence). Trimming at V came to 5 bases and at J to 8 bases, leaving 12 bases not matched to a gene.

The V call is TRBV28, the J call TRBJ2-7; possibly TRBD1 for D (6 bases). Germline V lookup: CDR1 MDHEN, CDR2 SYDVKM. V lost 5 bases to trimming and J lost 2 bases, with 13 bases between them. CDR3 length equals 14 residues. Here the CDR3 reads CASSPGQPTYEQYF. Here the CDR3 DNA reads TGTGCCAGCAGTCCAGGACAGCCGACCTACGAGCAGTACTTC.

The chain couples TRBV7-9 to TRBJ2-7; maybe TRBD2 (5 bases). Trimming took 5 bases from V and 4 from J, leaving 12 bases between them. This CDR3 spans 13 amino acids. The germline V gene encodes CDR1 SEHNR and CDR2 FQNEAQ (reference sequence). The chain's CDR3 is CASSQEGHYEQYF. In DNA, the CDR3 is TGTGCCAGCAGCCAAGAGGGCCATTACGAGCAGTACTTC. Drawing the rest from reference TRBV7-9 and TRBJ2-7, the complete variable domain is DTGVSQNPRHKITKRGQNVTFRCDPISEHNRLYWYRQTLGQGPEFLTYFQNEAQLEKSRLLSDRFSAERPKGSFSTLEIQRTEQGDSAMYLCASSQEGHYEQYFGPGTRLTVT.

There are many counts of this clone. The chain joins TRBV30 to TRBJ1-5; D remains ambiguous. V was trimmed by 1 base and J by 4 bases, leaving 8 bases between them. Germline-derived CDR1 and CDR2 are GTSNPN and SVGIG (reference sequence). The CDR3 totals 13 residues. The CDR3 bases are TGTGCCTGGAGTGAAACAGCAAATCAGCCCCAGCATTTT. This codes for CAWSETANQPQHF.

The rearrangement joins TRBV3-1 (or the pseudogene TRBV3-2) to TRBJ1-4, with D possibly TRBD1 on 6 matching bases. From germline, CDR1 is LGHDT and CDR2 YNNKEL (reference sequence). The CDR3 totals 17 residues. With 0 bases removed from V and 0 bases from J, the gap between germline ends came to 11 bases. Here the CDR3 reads CASSQEGHVTTNEKLFF. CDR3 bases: TGTGCCAGCAGCCAAGAGGGACACGTTACAACTAATGAAAAACTGTTTTTT.

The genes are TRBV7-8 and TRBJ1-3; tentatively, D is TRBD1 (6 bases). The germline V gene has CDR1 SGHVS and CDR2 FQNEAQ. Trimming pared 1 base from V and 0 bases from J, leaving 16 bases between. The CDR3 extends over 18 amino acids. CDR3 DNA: TGTGCCAGCAGCTTAGTAGCAGGGGTTTCGAGCTCTGGAAACACCATATATTTT. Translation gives CASSLVAGVSSSGNTIYF.

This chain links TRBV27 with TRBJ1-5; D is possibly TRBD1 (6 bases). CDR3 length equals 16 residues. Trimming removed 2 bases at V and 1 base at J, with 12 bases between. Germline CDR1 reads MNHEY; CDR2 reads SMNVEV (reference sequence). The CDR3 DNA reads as TGTGCCAGCAGTTTAGAAGGGGGTATGAGCAATCAGCCCCAGCATTTT. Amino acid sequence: CASSLEGGMSNQPQHF.

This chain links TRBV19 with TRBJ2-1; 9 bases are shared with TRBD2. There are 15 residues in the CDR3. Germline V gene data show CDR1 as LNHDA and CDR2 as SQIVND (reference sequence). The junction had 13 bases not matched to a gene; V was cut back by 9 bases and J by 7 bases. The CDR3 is CARPRGGRARNEQFF. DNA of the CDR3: TGTGCCAGGCCCCGAGGCGGGAGGGCCAGGAATGAGCAGTTCTTC. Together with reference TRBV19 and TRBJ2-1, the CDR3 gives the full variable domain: DGGITQSPKYLFRKEGQNVTLSCEQNLNHDAMYWYRQDPGQGLRLIYYSQIVNDFQKGDIAEGYSVSREKKESFPLTVTSAQKNPTAFYLCARPRGGRARNEQFFGPGTRLTVL.

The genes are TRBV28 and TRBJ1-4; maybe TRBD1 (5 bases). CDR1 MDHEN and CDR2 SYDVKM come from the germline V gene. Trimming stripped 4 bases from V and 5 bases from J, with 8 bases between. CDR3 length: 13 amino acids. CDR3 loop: CASSSGINEKLFF. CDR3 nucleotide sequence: TGTGCCAGCAGTTCAGGGATAAATGAAAAACTGTTTTTT.